The 10 T cell receptor beta chains in this list originate from one sample, sequenced in a study of T cell changes during pregnancy in multiple sclerosis. The method was immunoSEQ multiplex PCR; TCRdb's version includes in-frame clones alone and lacks a portion of them. The table records around 42,000 clones, around 93% of them present only once. The material was CD4+ T cells from peripheral blood mononuclear cells, obtained before pregnancy. The receptors derive from a female donor with multiple sclerosis, enrolled in a pregnancy study.

The chain couples TRBV4-2 to TRBJ2-1, with 9 positions matching TRBD2. CDR3 length: 16 residues. From germline, CDR1 is LGHNA and CDR2 YNFKEQ. The V and J ends lost 1 base and 5 bases, in that order; junction bases with no gene match: 6. This chain's CDR3 is CASSQAGGGANNEQFF. The DNA of the CDR3 is TGTGCCAGCAGCCAAGCGGGCGGGGGGGCGAACAATGAGCAGTTCTTC.

J is TRBJ1-6 and V is TRBV30, with 7 bases that match TRBD1. The CDR3 is made up of 12 amino acids. V lost 3 bases, J lost 9 bases, and 2 bases stayed unmatched. Germline loops: CDR1 GTSNPN, CDR2 SVGIG (reference sequence). CDR3 bases: TGTGCCTGGAGACAGGGGAGTTCACCCCTCCACTTT. Its protein product is CAWRQGSSPLHF.

The gene calls are TRBV18 and TRBJ1-2, with 7 positions matching TRBD1. J lost 2 bases, V lost 0 bases, and 3 bases had no gene match. The germline V gene encodes CDR1 KGHSH and CDR2 LQKENI. The CDR3 runs 15 residues. This CDR3 reads CASSPPGQNNYGYTF. In nucleotides, the CDR3 is TGTGCCAGCTCACCACCGGGACAGAACAACTATGGCTACACCTTC.

The V call is TRBV6-5, the J call TRBJ2-5; a weak D match, TRBD1 (7 bases). Germline lookup yields CDR1 MNHEY and CDR2 SVGAGI. V gave up 6 bases and J gave up 1 base, with 15 bases separating them. The CDR3 extends over 15 amino acids. The CDR3, as DNA: TGTGCCAGCAGACGCGCGGGACAGACCCAAGAGACCCAGTACTTC. It is translated as CASRRAGQTQETQYF.

V gene TRBV19 combines with J gene TRBJ1-2, with 7 bases lining up with TRBD1. This CDR3 has 15 amino acids. With 5 bases clipped from V and 2 bases from J, the junction kept 8 bases outside the gene matches. The germline CDR1 and CDR2 sequences are LNHDA and SQIVND (reference sequence). CDR3 residues: CASSASGTENYGYTF. DNA of the CDR3: TGTGCCAGTAGTGCGTCCGGGACAGAAAACTATGGCTACACCTTC.

The gene calls are TRBV9 and TRBJ2-1, with TRBD2 matching 10 bases. Germline V gene sequence: CDR1 SGDLS, CDR2 YYNGEE. The V gene end was trimmed by 0 bases and the J gene end by 8 bases; junction bases not matched to a gene: 8. The CDR3 contains 16 residues. The CDR3 DNA sequence: TGTGCCAGCAGCGTAGATGGAGCTAGCGGGGGAGATGAGCAGTTCTTC. This translates into CASSVDGASGGDEQFF.

V usage is TRBV27 and J usage is TRBJ2-1, with TRBD2 matching 7 bases. Germline trimming cut 7 bases from V and 7 bases from J; bases unmatched to any gene: 10. CDR3 length: 14 amino acids. Germline assignment: CDR1 MNHEY and CDR2 SMNVEV (reference sequence). As DNA, the CDR3 is TGTGCCAGCACCCCTCGCGGGGGAAGGAATGAGCAGTTCTTC. Residues: CASTPRGGRNEQFF.

V gene TRBV9 combines with J gene TRBJ2-7; D is undetermined. Trimming cost V 0 bases and J 5 bases, with 12 bases left between them. The CDR3 is made up of 14 amino acids. The germline CDR1 and CDR2 sequences are SGDLS and YYNGEE. Here the CDR3 reads CASSVGQMINEQYF. DNA of the CDR3: TGTGCCAGCAGCGTAGGCCAGATGATCAACGAGCAGTACTTC.

The rearrangement links TRBV7-2 to TRBJ2-2, with a tentative D call TRBD2 (5 bases). Germline V lookup: CDR1 SGHTA, CDR2 FQGNSA. Trimming removed 1 base from V and 7 bases from J, with 16 bases in between. CDR3 size: 16 residues. The CDR3 protein is CASSLVSGLHGGELFF. CDR3 sequence (DNA): TGTGCCAGCAGCTTAGTAAGCGGACTGCACGGCGGGGAGCTGTTTTTT.

This sequence joins TRBV5-5 and TRBJ1-2; 12 positions match TRBD1. Germline values: CDR1 SGHKS, CDR2 YYEKEE (reference sequence). The J segment lost 4 bases and the V segment lost 0 bases, leaving 4 bases of the junction unmatched. The CDR3 runs to 16 residues. CDR3 amino acids: CASSLVGTGGFYGYTF. CDR3 in DNA: TGTGCCAGCAGCTTGGTGGGGACAGGGGGCTTCTATGGCTACACCTTC.